Listed below are T cell receptor beta chains from one sample, sequenced in a study of blood T cell repertoires in COVID-19. Method: immunoSEQ multiplex PCR; TCRdb's copy keeps in-frame clones and lacks some. The sample yields about 260,000 clones, 84% seen once. The specimen sequenced was peripheral blood. The receptor source for this set is a man aged 60 to 75 with acute or convalescent COVID-19. The CDR3 runs from the conserved cysteine through the conserved F or W. A D gene is named only where the DNA matches it firmly. Some rows have no size entry. The others give once, few or many, or a class for an expanded clone.

d_call	v_call	cdr3_length	j_call	clone_size	cdr3_aa	cdr3_nt
TRBD1	TRBV5-1	14	TRBJ1-6	NA	CASSLQGGNSPLHF	TGCGCCAGCAGCTTACAGGGGGGCAATTCACCCCTCCACTTT
TRBD2	TRBV7-2	18	TRBJ2-6	once	CASSSRGGRSSGANVLTF	TGTGCCAGCAGCTCCCGCGGCGGGAGAAGCTCTGGGGCCAACGTCCTGACTTTC
TRBD1	TRBV6-2/TRBV6-3	17	TRBJ1-5	NA	CASSYPLGTGDVQPQHF	TGTGCCAGCAGTTACCCACTCGGGACAGGGGATGTGCAGCCCCAGCATTTT
TRBD2	TRBV5-1	16	TRBJ2-7	once	CASEPLVAGGPYEQYF	TGCGCCAGCGAACCTCTGGTAGCGGGAGGGCCCTACGAGCAGTACTTC
NA	TRBV10-3	17	TRBJ2-2	NA	CAISESTYTGRTGELFF	TGTGCCATCAGTGAGTCGACCTACACAGGGCGCACCGGGGAGCTGTTTTTT
TRBD2	TRBV3-1/TRBV3-2	16	TRBJ2-5	NA	CASSQGVAGVGETQYF	TGTGCCAGCAGCCAAGGGGTAGCGGGAGTAGGAGAGACCCAGTACTTC
NA	TRBV12-1	9	TRBJ2-7	NA	CASSIYYLF	TGTGCCAGCAGCATCTACTATTTATTC
TRBD1	TRBV18	17	TRBJ2-2	NA	CASSLTTGTGHTGELFF	TGTGCCAGCTCACTAACGACCGGGACAGGGCACACCGGGGAGCTGTTTTTT
NA	TRBV19	13	TRBJ1-4	NA	CASSIGQGEKLFF	TGTGCCAGTAGTATAGGCCAGGGTGAAAAACTGTTTTTT
TRBD2	TRBV7-2	15	TRBJ2-5	once	CASSLSQRGGETQYF	TGTGCCAGCAGCTTATCCCAGCGGGGCGGAGAGACCCAGTACTTC
NA	TRBV2	14	TRBJ1-2	NA	CASSEAFQGYGYTF	TGTGCCAGCAGTGAAGCGTTCCAGGGCTATGGCTACACCTTC
TRBD1	TRBV5-1	14	TRBJ1-2	NA	CASSRDSNSYGYTF	TGCGCCAGCAGTAGGGACAGTAACTCCTATGGCTACACCTTC
TRBD2	TRBV3-1/TRBV3-2	15	TRBJ2-3	NA	CASSPTSGSTDTQYF	TGTGCCAGCAGCCCGACTAGCGGGAGCACAGATACGCAGTATTTT
TRBD2	TRBV7-3	14	TRBJ2-1	NA	CASSPETSGVPRFF	TGTGCCAGCAGCCCGGAGACTAGCGGGGTGCCACGCTTCTTC
TRBD1	TRBV5-1	14	TRBJ1-2	NA	CASSFGTGEEGYTF	TGCGCCAGCAGCTTCGGGACAGGGGAAGAGGGCTACACCTTC
TRBD1	TRBV6-4	17	TRBJ2-2	NA	CASSASGTGVRTGELFF	TGTGCCAGCAGTGCGTCCGGGACAGGGGTACGCACCGGGGAGCTGTTTTTT
TRBD2	TRBV6-6	14	TRBJ2-2	NA	CASSYFSGTGELFF	TGTGCCAGCAGTTACTTTAGCGGGACCGGGGAGCTGTTTTTT
TRBD2	TRBV3-1/TRBV3-2	19	TRBJ2-1	NA	CASSPPGLAGGSSYNEQFF	TGTGCCAGCAGCCCCCCGGGACTAGCGGGGGGGAGCTCCTACAATGAGCAGTTCTTC
NA	TRBV23-1	19	TRBJ2-7	NA	CASSQPFATRQGGCREQYF	TGCGCCAGCAGTCAACCATTTGCGACCCGACAGGGAGGCTGTCGCGAGCAGTACTTC
TRBD2	TRBV10-2	15	TRBJ2-7	NA	CASSRLAGFSYEQYF	TGCGCCAGCAGCAGACTAGCGGGGTTCTCCTACGAGCAGTACTTC
TRBD2	TRBV7-9	16	TRBJ2-1	NA	CASSSLYREGYNEQFF	TGTGCCAGCAGCTCCCTTTATCGGGAGGGCTACAATGAGCAGTTCTTC
TRBD1	TRBV3-1/TRBV3-2	14	TRBJ2-5	NA	CASRAGTGGETQYF	TGTGCCAGCAGAGCCGGGACAGGGGGTGAGACCCAGTACTTC
TRBD2	TRBV4-3	17	TRBJ2-3	NA	CASSQTSGRSLTDTQYF	TGCGCCAGCAGCCAAACTAGCGGGAGGTCCCTCACAGATACGCAGTATTTT
NA	TRBV25-1	14	TRBJ1-1	NA	CASSETGINTEAFF	TGTGCCAGCAGTGAAACTGGTATAAACACTGAAGCTTTCTTT
TRBD1	TRBV29-1	16	TRBJ2-7	NA	CSVEEGTGGLVYEQYF	TGCAGCGTTGAAGAGGGGACAGGGGGGTTAGTCTACGAGCAGTACTTC
TRBD1	TRBV3-1/TRBV3-2	16	TRBJ1-6	NA	CASSPDLTGPYSPLHF	TGTGCCAGCAGCCCCGACTTGACAGGGCCCTATTCACCCCTCCACTTT
TRBD1	TRBV19	17	TRBJ1-4	NA	CASTPRDSVATNEKLFF	TGTGCCAGTACCCCAAGGGACAGTGTAGCAACTAATGAAAAACTGTTTTTT
NA	TRBV28	12	TRBJ2-3	NA	CASRGVPDTQYF	TGTGCCAGCAGAGGAGTCCCAGATACGCAGTATTTT
TRBD2	TRBV10-3	15	TRBJ2-3	NA	CAISVSGGATDTQYF	TGTGCCATCAGTGTAAGCGGGGGGGCCACAGATACGCAGTATTTT
TRBD1	TRBV29-1	14	TRBJ2-5	once	CSVEARGLQETQYF	TGCAGCGTTGAAGCCAGGGGGCTGCAAGAGACCCAGTACTTC
TRBD1	TRBV18	15	TRBJ1-6	NA	CASSPGTAWDSPLHF	TGTGCCAGCTCACCAGGGACAGCGTGGGATTCACCCCTCCACTTT
TRBD1	TRBV2	16	TRBJ2-1	NA	CASSEIQGASYNEQFF	TGTGCCAGCAGTGAAATACAGGGGGCCTCCTACAATGAGCAGTTCTTC
TRBD2	TRBV4-2	16	TRBJ2-5	few	CASSFTSGILRETQYF	TGTGCCAGCAGTTTTACTAGCGGGATTCTCCGGGAGACCCAGTACTTC
NA	TRBV7-3	16	TRBJ2-6	NA	CASSRSLGAGANVLTF	TGTGCCAGCAGCAGAAGCTTGGGAGCTGGGGCCAACGTCCTGACTTTC
NA	TRBV14	14	TRBJ1-2	NA	CASSQGGGAYGYTF	TGTGCCAGCAGCCAAGGGGGGGGCGCCTATGGCTACACCTTC
TRBD2	TRBV15	16	TRBJ2-1	NA	CATSRGRDYSYNEQFF	TGTGCCACCAGCAGAGGTCGGGACTACTCCTACAATGAGCAGTTCTTC
TRBD1	TRBV19	15	TRBJ1-2	few	CASSPPTGENYGYTF	TGTGCCAGTAGTCCGCCCACAGGGGAAAACTATGGCTACACCTTC
NA	TRBV5-1	12	TRBJ1-1	NA	CASRTDNTEAFF	TGCGCCAGTCGGACAGACAACACTGAAGCTTTCTTT
NA	TRBV12-5	18	TRBJ2-1	NA	CASGPDTLLARVLGEQFF	TGTGCTAGTGGTCCCGACACGCTACTAGCTCGGGTCTTGGGTGAGCAGTTCTTC
TRBD2	TRBV19	14	TRBJ2-1	NA	CASRGLAGGGEQFF	TGTGCCAGTAGGGGTCTAGCGGGAGGGGGTGAGCAGTTCTTC
TRBD2	TRBV7-9	16	TRBJ2-1	NA	CASSVSGGSSYNEQFF	TGTGCCAGCAGCGTAAGCGGGGGAAGCTCCTACAATGAGCAGTTCTTC
TRBD1	TRBV7-9	14	TRBJ1-6	NA	CASSYRQGDSPLHF	TGTGCCAGCAGCTACCGACAGGGAGATTCACCCCTCCACTTT
TRBD1	TRBV14	17	TRBJ1-1	NA	CASSRWTGGTLNTEAFF	TGTGCCAGCAGCCGATGGACAGGGGGAACTTTGAACACTGAAGCTTTCTTT